These 3 T cell receptor beta chains share one sample of origin, sequenced in a study of blood T cell repertoires in COVID-19. Using immunoSEQ multiplex PCR, the repertoire was profiled, and TCRdb retains in-frame clones only, with some absent. The sample has roughly 150,000 clones, around 86% seen once; the top ten hold 2.5% to 3%. The sample comprised peripheral blood. These receptors all stem from an elderly woman with COVID-19, enrolled during active disease.

A few counts support this clone. The chain recombines TRBV25-1 with TRBJ1-6; 8 nucleotides line up with TRBD1. V was clipped by 5 bases and J by 9 bases; unmatched bases: 6. The CDR3 spans 14 residues. Germline CDR1 MGHDK, CDR2 SYGVNS. CDR3 amino acids: CASSQGAIRSPLHF. The CDR3 bases are TGTGCCAGCAGTCAGGGGGCTATTCGTTCACCCCTCCACTTT.

The chain has TRBV7-2 and TRBJ2-7, with 7 bases aligning to TRBD2. The CDR3 has 13 amino acids. Germline trimming cut 6 bases from V and 2 bases from J; bases unmatched to any gene: 4. CDR1 and CDR2 (germline): SGHTA, FQGNSA. The CDR3 spells CASRIAGAYEQYF. In nucleotides, the CDR3 is TGTGCCAGCAGAATAGCGGGTGCCTACGAGCAGTACTTC.

The chain combines TRBV6-2 or TRBV6-3 with TRBJ1-1; weak D call: TRBD1 (6 bases). This CDR3 has 13 residues. The V gene lost 2 bases and the J gene lost 7 bases, with 11 bases spanning the gap. Germline CDR1 and CDR2: MNHEY and SVGEGT. This CDR3 is CASSYPTGNEAFF. As DNA, the CDR3 is TGTGCCAGCAGTTACCCTACAGGGAATGAAGCTTTCTTT.